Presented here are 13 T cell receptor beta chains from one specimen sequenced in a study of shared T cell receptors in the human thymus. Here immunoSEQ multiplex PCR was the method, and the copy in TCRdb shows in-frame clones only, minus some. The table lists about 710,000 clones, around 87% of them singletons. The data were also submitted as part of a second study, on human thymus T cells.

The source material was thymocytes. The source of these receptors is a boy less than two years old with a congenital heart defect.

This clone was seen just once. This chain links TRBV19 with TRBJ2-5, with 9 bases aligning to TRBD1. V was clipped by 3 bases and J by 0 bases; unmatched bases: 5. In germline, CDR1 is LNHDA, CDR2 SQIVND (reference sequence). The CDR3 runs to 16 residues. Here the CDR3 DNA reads TGTGCCAGTAGTATCCCGGGACAGGGTAACCAAGAGACCCAGTACTTC. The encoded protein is CASSIPGQGNQETQYF.

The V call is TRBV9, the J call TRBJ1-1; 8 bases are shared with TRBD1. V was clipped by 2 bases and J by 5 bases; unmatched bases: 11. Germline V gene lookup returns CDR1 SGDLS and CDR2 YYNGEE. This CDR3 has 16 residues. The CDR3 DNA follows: TGTGCCAGCAGCGTGTTGACAGGGGAGTTGAGGACTGAAGCTTTCTTT. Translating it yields CASSVLTGELRTEAFF.

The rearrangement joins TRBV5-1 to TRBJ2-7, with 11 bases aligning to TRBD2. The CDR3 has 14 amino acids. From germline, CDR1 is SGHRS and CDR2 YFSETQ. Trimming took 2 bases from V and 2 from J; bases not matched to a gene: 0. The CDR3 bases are TGCGCCAGCAGCTTTAGCGGGAGGGCCTACGAGCAGTACTTC. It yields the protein CASSFSGRAYEQYF.

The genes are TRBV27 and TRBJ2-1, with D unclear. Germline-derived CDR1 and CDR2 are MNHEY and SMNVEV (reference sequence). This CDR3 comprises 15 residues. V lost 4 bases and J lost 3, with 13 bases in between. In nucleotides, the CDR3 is TGTGCCAGCAGTTCGCAGAACCCCGTCTACAATGAGCAGTTCTTC. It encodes CASSSQNPVYNEQFF.

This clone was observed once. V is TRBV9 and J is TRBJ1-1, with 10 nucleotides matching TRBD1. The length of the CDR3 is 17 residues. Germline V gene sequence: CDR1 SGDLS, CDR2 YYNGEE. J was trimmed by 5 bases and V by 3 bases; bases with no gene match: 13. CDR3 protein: CASSEGSTGGHRTEAFF. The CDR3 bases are TGTGCCAGCAGCGAGGGCTCGACAGGGGGCCATCGGACTGAAGCTTTCTTT.

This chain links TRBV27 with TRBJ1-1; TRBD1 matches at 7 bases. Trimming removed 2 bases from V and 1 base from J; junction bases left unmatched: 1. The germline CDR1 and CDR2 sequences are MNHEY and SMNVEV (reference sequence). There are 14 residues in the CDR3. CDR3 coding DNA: TGTGCCAGCAGTTTAAGGGGGCGGAACACTGAAGCTTTCTTT. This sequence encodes CASSLRGRNTEAFF.

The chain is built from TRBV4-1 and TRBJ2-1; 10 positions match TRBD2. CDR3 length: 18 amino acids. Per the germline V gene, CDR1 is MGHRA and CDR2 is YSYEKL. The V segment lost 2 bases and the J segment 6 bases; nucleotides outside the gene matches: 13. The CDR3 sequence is CASSQLSGRPKRGNEQFF. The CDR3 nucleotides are TGCGCCAGCAGCCAACTTAGCGGGAGGCCCAAAAGGGGCAATGAGCAGTTCTTC.

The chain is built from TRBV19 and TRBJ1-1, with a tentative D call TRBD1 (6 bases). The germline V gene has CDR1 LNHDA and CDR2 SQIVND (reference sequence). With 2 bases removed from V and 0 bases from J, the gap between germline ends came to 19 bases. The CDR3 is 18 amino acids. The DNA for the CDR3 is TGTGCCAGTAGTATACACAGGGTGAGCCCCAATATGAACACTGAAGCTTTCTTT. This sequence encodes CASSIHRVSPNMNTEAFF.

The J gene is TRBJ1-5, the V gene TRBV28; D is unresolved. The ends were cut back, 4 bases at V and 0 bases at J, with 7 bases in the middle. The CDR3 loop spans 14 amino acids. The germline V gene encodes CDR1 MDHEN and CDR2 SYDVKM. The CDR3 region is CASSSSYSNQPQHF. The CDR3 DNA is TGTGCCAGCAGTTCCAGTTATAGCAATCAGCCCCAGCATTTT.

The CDR3 DNA reads TGTGCCAGCAGCTCTAGCGGGAATACCCCCTACGAGCAGTACTTC. The encoded protein is CASSSSGNTPYEQYF. The chain links TRBV5-4 to TRBJ2-7; 9 bases match TRBD2. Trimming removed 3 bases from V and 2 bases from J; junction bases left unmatched: 6. In germline, CDR1 is SGHNT, CDR2 YYREEE (reference sequence). This CDR3 region has 15 residues.

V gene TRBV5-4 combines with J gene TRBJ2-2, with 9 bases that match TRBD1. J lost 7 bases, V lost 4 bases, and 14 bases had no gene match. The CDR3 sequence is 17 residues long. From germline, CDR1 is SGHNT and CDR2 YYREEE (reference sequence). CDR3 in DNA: TGTGCCAGCAGCCGACCCGAGGACAGGGGATTTGGCGGGGAGCTGTTTTTT. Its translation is CASSRPEDRGFGGELFF.

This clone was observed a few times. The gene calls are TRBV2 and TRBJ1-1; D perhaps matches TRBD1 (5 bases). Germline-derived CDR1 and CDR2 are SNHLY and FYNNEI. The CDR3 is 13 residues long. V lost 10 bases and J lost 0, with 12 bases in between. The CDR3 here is CATGYRMNTEAFF. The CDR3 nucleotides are TGTGCCACCGGGTACAGGATGAACACTGAAGCTTTCTTT. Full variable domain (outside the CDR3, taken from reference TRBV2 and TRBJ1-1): EPEVTQTPSHQVTQMGQEVILRCVPISNHLYFYWYRQILGQKVEFLVSFYNNEISEKSEIFDDQFSVERPDGSNFTLKIRSTKLEDSAMYFCATGYRMNTEAFFGQGTRLTVV.

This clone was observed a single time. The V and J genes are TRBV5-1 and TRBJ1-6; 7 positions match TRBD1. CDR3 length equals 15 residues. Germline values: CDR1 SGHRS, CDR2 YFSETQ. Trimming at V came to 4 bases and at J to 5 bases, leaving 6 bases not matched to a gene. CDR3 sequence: CASSHGGTDNSPLHF. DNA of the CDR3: TGCGCCAGCAGCCATGGTGGGACAGATAATTCACCCCTCCACTTT.